Listed here are 9 T cell receptor beta chains from one sample, sequenced in a study of identical twins. TCRdb analysed the 5' RACE reads with MiXCR anew, one entry per CDR3 protein. The table has around 670,000 distinct CDR3 sequences, around 6% seen once. Input material: naive T cells sorted from blood. These receptors originate from a man aged 18 to 30 in good health.

This clonotype was detected many times. V usage is TRBV29-1 and J usage is TRBJ2-5; TRBD2 agrees at 11 bases. The germline CDR1 and CDR2 sequences are SQVTM and ANQGSEA. The CDR3 spans 15 residues. V was pared by 7 bases and J by 2 bases, with 9 bases of the junction left unmatched. The CDR3 sequence is CSARTSGSPQETQYF. CDR3 DNA sequence: TGCAGCGCCCGGACTAGCGGGTCCCCACAAGAGACCCAGTACTTC.

This clonotype was picked up many times. The chain carries TRBV29-1 and TRBJ2-1, with TRBD2 identical over 7 bases. The germline gives CDR1 SQVTM, CDR2 ANQGSEA. The CDR3 consists of 10 residues. V lost 6 bases to trimming and J lost 11 bases; unmatched junction nucleotides: 4. CDR3 bases: TGCAGCGTCGCGGGAGCAAAGCAGTTCTTC. Protein product: CSVAGAKQFF.

This clonotype came up many times. The CDR3 region is CASSSRQGMLTEAFF. In DNA form, the CDR3 reads TGCGCCAGCAGCTCGCGACAGGGTATGTTGACTGAAGCTTTCTTT. This rearrangement joins TRBV5-1 to TRBJ1-1; 7 bases are a match to TRBD1. Trimming cost V 3 bases and J 5 bases; bases outside gene matches: 10. CDR1 and CDR2 from the germline V gene are SGHRS and YFSETQ. This CDR3 has 15 residues.

The V and J genes are TRBV7-2 and TRBJ2-6, with 7 bases identical to TRBD1. J was trimmed by 1 base and V by 2 bases; bases with no gene match: 2. Germline-derived CDR1 and CDR2 are SGHTA and FQGNSA. The CDR3 covers 16 residues. CDR3 sequence reads: CASSLRQGSGANVLTF. The CDR3 DNA follows: TGTGCCAGCAGCTTAAGACAGGGATCTGGGGCCAACGTCCTGACTTTC.

This clonotype has a count of ten or more. The chain couples TRBV12-3 or TRBV12-4 to TRBJ2-1; D possibly matches TRBD1 or TRBD2 (5 bases each). The V gene lost 8 bases and the J gene lost 10 bases, with 15 bases spanning the gap. The CDR3 runs 12 residues. CDR3 amino acids: CASSPSGPEQFF. The CDR3 region has the DNA TGTGCCAGCTCCCCCTCGGGACCCGAGCAGTTCTTC.

The chain is built from TRBV11-2 and TRBJ2-7; D uncertain. CDR1 and CDR2 from the germline V gene are SGHAT and FQNNGV. The CDR3 extends over 13 amino acids. Trimming cost V 5 bases and J 5 bases, with 13 bases left between them. DNA of the CDR3: TGTGCCAGCAGCCAAGGTGGAGCCCACGAGCAGTACGTC. Its translation: CASSQGGAHEQYV.

This clonotype was counted ten times or more. The rearrangement joins TRBV5-1 to TRBJ1-2; tentatively, D is TRBD1 (6 bases). The CDR3 is made up of 13 amino acids. Germline lookup yields CDR1 SGHRS and CDR2 YFSETQ. Deletions cut 2 bases from V and 5 bases from J, with 10 bases between. The DNA of the CDR3 is TGCGCCAGCAGCTTCGGGACACTTTATGGCTACACCTTC. It translates to CASSFGTLYGYTF.

This clonotype was recorded many times. The chain carries TRBV7-2 and TRBJ2-1, with D unresolved. The CDR3 is 14 residues long. V lost 2 bases to trimming and J lost 4 bases, with 9 bases between them. From germline, CDR1 is SGHTA and CDR2 FQGNSA. The CDR3 here is CASSLSGWYNEQFF. CDR3 nucleotides: TGTGCCAGCAGCTTATCAGGCTGGTACAATGAGCAGTTCTTC.

This clonotype was picked up a small number of times. The chain employs TRBV5-1 and TRBJ1-2; TRBD1 agrees at 8 bases. The CDR3 has 14 amino acids. The V segment lost 7 bases and the J segment 4 bases; nucleotides outside the gene matches: 9. Germline V gene sequence: CDR1 SGHRS, CDR2 YFSETQ. The CDR3 DNA reads TGCGCCAGCGCACCGGGACAGGAAACCTATGGCTACACCTTC. Translated: CASAPGQETYGYTF. The variable domain in full, completed from reference TRBV5-1 and TRBJ1-2, reads KAGVTQTPRYLIKTRGQQVTLSCSPISGHRSVSWYQQTPGQGLQFLFEYFSETQRNKGNFPGRFSGRQFSNSRSEMNVSTLELGDSALYLCASAPGQETYGYTFGSGTRLTVV.